A single sample gave rise to the 9 T cell receptor beta chains below, sequenced in a study of cytomegalovirus exposure and HLA in healthy donors. The PCR used 60 Vbeta and 13 Jbeta primers. Libraries were prepared by immunoSEQ multiplex PCR; TCRdb keeps only in-frame clonotypes and omits some of them. The repertoire holds roughly 100,000 clones, with 65% to 80% as singletons. The sequenced sample was PBMCs. The receptor set was obtained from a woman aged 40 to 50 in good health and CMV-seronegative.

The chain carries TRBV5-5 and TRBJ1-5; no clear D. Germline V gene sequence: CDR1 SGHKS, CDR2 YYEKEE (reference sequence). The CDR3 consists of 14 residues. The V gene lost 1 base and the J gene lost 5 bases, with 10 bases spanning the gap. The CDR3 DNA is TGTGCCAGCAGCTTGTCCGGAGGGTATCAGCCCCAGCATTTT. Its translation is CASSLSGGYQPQHF.

J is TRBJ2-2 and V is TRBV7-9; D is uncertain. CDR1 and CDR2 from the germline V gene are SEHNR and FQNEAQ (reference sequence). The CDR3 covers 13 residues. Trimming cost V 3 bases and J 5 bases, with 7 bases left between them. The CDR3, as DNA: TGTGCCAGCAGCTTCGAGTCTACCGGGGAGCTGTTTTTT. Its protein is CASSFESTGELFF.

This clone showed up just a few times. CDR3 in DNA: TGTGCCAGCAGTTTAGGAACGGGACAGGGGTCCGAGCAGTACTTC. It is translated as CASSLGTGQGSEQYF. J is TRBJ2-5 and V is TRBV28; TRBD1 agrees at 10 bases. The closer fit of TRBJ2-7 to the DNA end suggests the J call may be wrong. The CDR3 is 15 amino acids. The germline gives CDR1 MDHEN, CDR2 SYDVKM.

This clone was detected only a few times. This chain joins TRBV4-3 and TRBJ1-2; 7 bases match TRBD1. Per germline, CDR1 LGHNA and CDR2 YSLEER. The CDR3 extends over 17 amino acids. Unmatched junction bases numbered 11, after V lost 1 base and J lost 3 bases. The CDR3 is CASSQGAGGSWDYGYTF. For the CDR3, the DNA is TGCGCCAGCAGCCAAGGGGCAGGGGGGAGTTGGGACTATGGCTACACCTTC.

The CDR3 DNA follows: TGTGCCAGCAGTTTACTCCGGAGCGGGAGAAGCGTTGAGCAGTTCTTC. Protein: CASSLLRSGRSVEQFF. The J gene is TRBJ2-1, the V gene TRBV28, with TRBD2 identical over 8 bases. The CDR3 covers 16 residues. CDR1 is MDHEN and CDR2 is SYDVKM in the germline V gene. Unmatched junction bases numbered 12, after V lost 2 bases and J lost 9 bases. Full variable domain (outside the CDR3, taken from reference TRBV28 and TRBJ2-1): DVKVTQSSRYLVKRTGEKVFLECVQDMDHENMFWYRQDPGLGLRLIYFSYDVKMKEKGDIPEGYSVSREKKERFSLILESASTNQTSMYLCASSLLRSGRSVEQFFGPGTRLTVL.

The chain joins TRBV6-1 to TRBJ1-2, with 10 bases aligning to TRBD1. Germline CDR1 MNHNS, CDR2 SASEGT. V lost 1 base to trimming and J lost 8 bases; unmatched junction nucleotides: 1. The CDR3 has 13 residues. CDR3 bases: TGTGCCAGCAGTGAAGGGACAGGGGGAGGCTACACCTTC. Translated, it gives CASSEGTGGGYTF.

The V call is TRBV11-2, the J call TRBJ1-5; no firm D call. The CDR3 is 13 amino acids. V was cut by 1 base and J by 3 bases, with 4 bases left in between. Looked up from germline, CDR1 is SGHAT and CDR2 is FQNNGV. CDR3 loop: CASSLGDNQPQHF. The DNA for the CDR3 is TGTGCCAGCAGCTTAGGAGACAATCAGCCCCAGCATTTT.

The CDR3 region has the DNA TGTGCCAGCAGTGACTTCCCTCGATTGGAGGGGAGGAAGACCCAGTACTTC. Translated: CASSDFPRLEGRKTQYF. This rearrangement joins TRBV2 to TRBJ2-5; weak D call: TRBD2 (6 bases). This CDR3 region has 17 residues. Trimming removed 3 bases at V and 6 bases at J, with 23 bases between. Germline CDR1 and CDR2: SNHLY and FYNNEI.

V usage is TRBV27 and J usage is TRBJ2-3, with TRBD2 matching 8 bases. Germline loops: CDR1 MNHEY, CDR2 SMNVEV (reference sequence). This CDR3 is built from 14 residues. The V and J ends lost 6 bases and 2 bases, in that order; junction bases with no gene match: 4. CDR3 DNA sequence: TGTGCCAGCAGCCTACTAGCGGCCACAGATACGCAGTATTTT. Its protein product is CASSLLAATDTQYF.